A single sample gave rise to the 6 T cell receptor beta chains below, sequenced in a study of blood T cell repertoires in COVID-19. Here immunoSEQ multiplex PCR was the method, and the copy in TCRdb shows in-frame clones only, minus some. The sample has roughly 200,000 clones, around 85% seen once; the top ten hold roughly 18%. The material sequenced was peripheral blood. These receptor sequences come from a person aged 70 to 80 with COVID-19, enrolled during active disease.

V usage is TRBV27 and J usage is TRBJ2-3; tentatively, D is TRBD1 (6 bases). The CDR3 loop spans 15 amino acids. Germline loops: CDR1 MNHEY, CDR2 SMNVEV (reference sequence). V lost 6 bases, J lost 3 bases, and 16 bases lay in between. CDR3 DNA sequence: TGTGCCAGCAGCCTCCGCCAGGGGCGGACAGATACGCAGTATTTT. Translated, it gives CASSLRQGRTDTQYF.

This clone has only one observation. The rearrangement uses TRBV7-9 and TRBJ1-4; D perhaps matches TRBD1 (5 bases). Per the germline V gene, CDR1 is SEHNR and CDR2 is FQNEAQ (reference sequence). Deletions cut 4 bases from V and 7 bases from J, with 22 bases between. The CDR3 runs 17 residues. The CDR3: CASSSLGAGGSSEKLFF. For the CDR3, the DNA is TGTGCCAGCAGCTCACTCGGAGCGGGGGGAAGTAGTGAAAAACTGTTTTTT. Full variable domain (outside the CDR3, taken from reference TRBV7-9 and TRBJ1-4): DTGVSQNPRHKITKRGQNVTFRCDPISEHNRLYWYRQTLGQGPEFLTYFQNEAQLEKSRLLSDRFSAERPKGSFSTLEIQRTEQGDSAMYLCASSSLGAGGSSEKLFFGSGTQLSVL.

The V gene is TRBV2, the J gene TRBJ2-3; TRBD2 aligns across 10 bases. The V gene end was trimmed by 10 bases and the J gene end by 5 bases; junction bases not matched to a gene: 12. The length of the CDR3 is 15 residues. Germline CDR1 is SNHLY and CDR2 is FYNNEI. The CDR3 region is CAKGGALAGVDTQYF. The CDR3 bases are TGTGCCAAGGGGGGAGCCCTAGCGGGAGTAGATACGCAGTATTTT.

The J gene is TRBJ2-7, the V gene TRBV7-3; TRBD2 might be the D (7 bases). The germline V gene has CDR1 SGHTA and CDR2 FQGTGA. The CDR3 consists of 14 residues. V gave up 3 bases and J gave up 6 bases, with 15 bases separating them. CDR3 residues: CASSFTGGAGEQYF. DNA of the CDR3: TGTGCCAGCAGCTTTACGGGGGGCGCGGGCGAGCAGTACTTC.

The chain couples TRBV24-1 to TRBJ1-1, with D perhaps TRBD1 (5 bases). Trimming took 6 bases from V and 0 from J, leaving 19 bases between them. CDR1 is KGHDR and CDR2 is SFDVKD in the germline V gene. The CDR3 covers 17 residues. CDR3 coding DNA: TGTGCCACCAGTCAGATTAGGAGGGGCCCTCTGAACACTGAAGCTTTCTTT. It specifies CATSQIRRGPLNTEAFF.

The V and J genes are TRBV3-1 (or the pseudogene TRBV3-2) and TRBJ2-1, with 9 bases aligning to TRBD2. This CDR3 is built from 17 residues. V shed 0 bases, J shed 8 bases, and the junction held 11 bases outside the gene matches. Germline V CDR1 and CDR2: LGHDT, YNNKEL (reference sequence). The CDR3 DNA reads TGTGCCAGCAGCCAAGATCCGGCGGGAGGGCCCCGGGATGAGCAGTTCTTC. Translating it yields CASSQDPAGGPRDEQFF.